One and the same sample provided the 19 T cell receptor beta chains below, sequenced in a study of shared clonotypes between healthy human individuals. Some clones are missing from TCRdb's copy, which holds only in-frame ones; the method was immunoSEQ multiplex PCR. The sample records 2.5 million or so clones, 90% to 95% being singletons. Sequencing used naive CD4+ T cells sorted from blood. Subset in this sample: CD45RA+ positively selected. The source is a man aged 18-30 years in good health.

The V call is TRBV30, the J call TRBJ1-1; D ambiguous. V was pared by 2 bases and J by 1 base, with 20 bases between. Germline values: CDR1 GTSNPN, CDR2 SVGIG (reference sequence). The CDR3 spans 17 residues. The CDR3 DNA reads as TGTGCCTGGAGTAGAGGGATCCGGGGAGGTGGGAACACTGAAGCTTTCTTT. The encoded protein is CAWSRGIRGGGNTEAFF.

The chain has TRBV7-2 and TRBJ2-7; unclear D gene. The CDR3 runs 11 residues. CDR1 and CDR2 (germline): SGHTA, FQGNSA. V was trimmed by 1 base and J by 8 bases, leaving 6 bases between them. The CDR3 reads CASSLDLQQYF. The DNA for the CDR3 is TGTGCCAGCAGCTTAGACTTGCAGCAGTACTTC. The complete variable domain, with remaining parts taken from reference TRBV7-2 and TRBJ2-7, reads GAGVSQSPSNKVTEKGKDVELRCDPISGHTALYWYRQSLGQGLEFLIYFQGNSAPDKSGLPSDRFSAERTGGSVSTLTIQRTQQEDSAVYLCASSLDLQQYFGPGTRLTVT.

This clone has a single count. The rearrangement uses TRBV2 and TRBJ1-3; a possible D gene is TRBD1 (5 bases). The CDR3 totals 14 residues. The V gene's germline CDR1 is SNHLY and CDR2 FYNNEI. V was trimmed by 5 bases and J by 4 bases, leaving 12 bases between them. The CDR3 is CASSLWGSGNTIYF. In nucleotides, the CDR3 is TGTGCCAGCAGTCTATGGGGCTCCGGAAACACCATATATTTT.

J is TRBJ2-5 and V is TRBV25-1; tentatively, D is TRBD1 (6 bases). The ends were cut back, 3 bases at V and 4 bases at J, with 18 bases in the middle. CDR3 length: 16 residues. Germline V lookup: CDR1 MGHDK, CDR2 SYGVNS. CDR3 in amino acids: CASSDPSRGFGETQYF. DNA of the CDR3: TGTGCCAGCAGTGACCCAAGCAGGGGATTTGGAGAGACCCAGTACTTC.

The V and J genes are TRBV5-1 and TRBJ1-1; D ambiguous. Germline CDR1 SGHRS, CDR2 YFSETQ. The V end lost 3 bases, the J end lost 3 bases, and 12 bases lay between the germline ends. This CDR3 is 14 amino acids long. The CDR3 region has the DNA TGCGCCAGCAGCTCGTTCCGGGAGGACACTGAAGCTTTCTTT. It is translated as CASSSFREDTEAFF. The full variable domain, completed using reference TRBV5-1 and TRBJ1-1, is KAGVTQTPRYLIKTRGQQVTLSCSPISGHRSVSWYQQTPGQGLQFLFEYFSETQRNKGNFPGRFSGRQFSNSRSEMNVSTLELGDSALYLCASSSFREDTEAFFGQGTRLTVV.

The chain has TRBV5-1 and TRBJ1-1; maybe TRBD1 (5 bases). The V end lost 4 bases, the J end lost 1 base, and 17 bases lay between the germline ends. The CDR3 length is 16 residues. The germline CDR1 and CDR2 sequences are SGHRS and YFSETQ. CDR3 nucleotides: TGCGCCAGCAGCGCGGGGGGGAACCCAGGGAACACTGAAGCTTTCTTT. Protein: CASSAGGNPGNTEAFF.

The chain carries TRBV6-6 and TRBJ2-1, with D possibly TRBD2 on 6 matching bases. Trimming stripped 2 bases from V and 7 bases from J, with 15 bases between. The V gene's germline CDR1 is MNHNY and CDR2 SVGAGI (reference sequence). The length of the CDR3 is 15 residues. The CDR3 nucleotides are TGTGCCAGCAGTTACCCCTCGGGACTGTCTAATGAGCAGTTCTTC. Amino acid sequence: CASSYPSGLSNEQFF.

The chain recombines TRBV2 with TRBJ2-2; TRBD1 might be the D (5 bases). The germline V gene has CDR1 SNHLY and CDR2 FYNNEI. This CDR3 is 15 amino acids long. V gave up 4 bases and J gave up 4 bases, with 13 bases separating them. DNA of the CDR3: TGTGCCAGCAGTGGGCGGCAGGGCGGCACCGGGGAGCTGTTTTTT. It codes for CASSGRQGGTGELFF.

The table lists this clone with a count of one. Other DNA sequences in this sample translate to the same CDR3. The V gene is TRBV27, the J gene TRBJ1-1, with D unclear. Germline loops: CDR1 MNHEY, CDR2 SMNVEV (reference sequence). The CDR3 is 13 residues long. The V end was cut by 3 bases, the J end by 1 base, with 6 bases between. The CDR3 loop reads CASSFRGNTEAFF. The CDR3, as DNA: TGTGCCAGCAGTTTTCGGGGGAACACTGAAGCTTTCTTT.

The chain is built from TRBV6-5 and TRBJ1-2; D unresolved. Germline V gene sequence: CDR1 MNHEY, CDR2 SVGAGI. V was cut by 6 bases and J by 0 bases, with 14 bases left in between. The CDR3 has 15 residues. The CDR3 bases are TGTGCCAGCAGATCCTTCGGGTTAGCTAACTATGGCTACACCTTC. Its protein is CASRSFGLANYGYTF.

This chain joins TRBV10-3 and TRBJ2-3, with D possibly called TRBD1 or TRBD2 (5 bases each). V was trimmed by 3 bases and J by 1 base, leaving 20 bases between them. The CDR3 has 18 amino acids. Germline V gives CDR1 ENHRY, CDR2 SYGVKD. DNA for the CDR3: TGTGCCATCAGTGACCCGCGTTCGGGGACGACACGCACAGATACGCAGTATTTT. Protein sequence: CAISDPRSGTTRTDTQYF.

About this clone: Other nucleotide sequences in the sample specify the same CDR3. The gene calls are TRBV5-1 and TRBJ2-7; TRBD1 is a possible D gene (6 bases). There are 15 residues in the CDR3. Germline loops: CDR1 SGHRS, CDR2 YFSETQ. V shed 0 bases and J shed 4 bases, with 14 bases lying between them. CDR3 residues: CASSLEQGGPYEQYF. The CDR3 nucleotides read TGCGCCAGCAGCTTGGAACAGGGCGGTCCGTACGAGCAGTACTTC.

The genes are TRBV4-1 and TRBJ1-2; 7 bases fit TRBD1. Germline V gives CDR1 MGHRA, CDR2 YSYEKL. The CDR3 runs 16 residues. The ends lost 0 bases at V and 2 bases at J; junction bases unmatched: 6. The CDR3 nucleotides read TGCGCCAGCAGCCAAGAGGTGGGACAGTCGAACTATGGCTACACCTTC. The encoded protein is CASSQEVGQSNYGYTF.

The genes are TRBV28 and TRBJ2-3; perhaps D is TRBD1 or TRBD2 (6 bases each). V shed 5 bases and J shed 7 bases, with 19 bases lying between them. The length of the CDR3 is 15 residues. Germline V lookup: CDR1 MDHEN, CDR2 SYDVKM. CDR3 protein: CASSRSRGGANTQYF. The CDR3 DNA reads TGTGCCAGCAGTAGGTCCAGGGGCGGGGCCAATACGCAGTATTTT.

The chain is built from TRBV27 and TRBJ2-5; D is possibly TRBD2 (6 bases). CDR1 MNHEY and CDR2 SMNVEV come from the germline V gene (reference sequence). Trimming removed 8 bases at V and 5 bases at J, with 15 bases between. The CDR3 length is 13 residues. For the CDR3, the DNA is TGTGCCAGCCGGAGGGCGAACTCGGAGACCCAGTACTTC. Translating gives CASRRANSETQYF.

J is TRBJ2-7 and V is TRBV28; D possibly corresponds to TRBD1 (5 bases). The CDR3 loop spans 12 amino acids. Germline CDR1 is MDHEN and CDR2 is SYDVKM. V was pared by 5 bases and J by 0 bases, with 5 bases between. CDR3 loop: CASSDSSYEQYF. The CDR3 bases are TGTGCCAGCAGTGACAGCTCCTACGAGCAGTACTTC.

V gene TRBV11-1 combines with J gene TRBJ1-4, with D possibly being TRBD1 (5 bases). Per the germline V gene, CDR1 is SGHAT and CDR2 is FQDESV (reference sequence). The CDR3 runs to 15 residues. V lost 5 bases, J lost 4 bases, and 14 bases lay in between. CDR3 sequence: CASSLGGRFNEKLFF. As DNA, the CDR3 is TGTGCCAGCAGCCTCGGGGGACGGTTTAATGAAAAACTGTTTTTT.

This sequence joins TRBV2 and TRBJ2-2, with 9 bases lining up with TRBD2. This CDR3 region has 15 residues. From germline, CDR1 is SNHLY and CDR2 FYNNEI. V trimming: 7 bases; J trimming: 4 bases; junction bases outside the gene matches: 7. CDR3 sequence: CASNRLADSTGELFF. The DNA of the CDR3 is TGTGCCAGCAACCGACTAGCGGATAGCACCGGGGAGCTGTTTTTT.

The chain uses TRBV7-2 and TRBJ2-7; 12 bases are a match to TRBD2. The CDR3 covers 16 residues. J was trimmed by 1 base and V by 5 bases; bases with no gene match: 6. Germline values: CDR1 SGHTA, CDR2 FQGNSA. The CDR3 sequence is CASSRTSGRKSYEQYF. The CDR3 DNA follows: TGTGCCAGCAGCCGAACTAGCGGGAGGAAATCCTACGAGCAGTACTTC. The full variable domain, completed using reference TRBV7-2 and TRBJ2-7, is GAGVSQSPSNKVTEKGKDVELRCDPISGHTALYWYRQSLGQGLEFLIYFQGNSAPDKSGLPSDRFSAERTGGSVSTLTIQRTQQEDSAVYLCASSRTSGRKSYEQYFGPGTRLTVT.